This T cell receptor beta chain was captured in a study of PD-L1 blockade in urothelial cancer. The wider study: In terms of prior chemotherapy, patients had received 0 to 3 regimens. At 6 weeks and at 3 weeks (second dose) after treatment start, blood was analyzed. Typically, measured as a median, blood samples had about 140,000 T cells. Whole-study findings and limits: Better survival was forecast by a pretreatment blood TCR clonality below the median.

This clone turned up a few times. Its antigen remains unknown. Trimming left V 0 bases short and J 1 base short, with 14 bases between. Germline CDR1 and CDR2: SGHTS and YDEGEE. The CDR3 length is 17 residues. Some clones are missing from TCRdb's copy, which holds only in-frame ones; the method was immunoSEQ multiplex PCR. Among tens of thousands of clones listed, 82% were seen once. The V gene is TRBV5-8, the J gene TRBJ2-1; tentative D call: TRBD1 (6 bases). This TCR came from a man between 65 and 85 years old with urothelial cancer. Source: PBMCs, taken around atezolizumab (anti-PD-L1) treatment. Here the CDR3 DNA reads TGTGCCAGCAGCTTGGAGAGCAGGGGCGGATCCTACAATGAGCAGTTCTTC. Translation gives CASSLESRGGSYNEQFF.